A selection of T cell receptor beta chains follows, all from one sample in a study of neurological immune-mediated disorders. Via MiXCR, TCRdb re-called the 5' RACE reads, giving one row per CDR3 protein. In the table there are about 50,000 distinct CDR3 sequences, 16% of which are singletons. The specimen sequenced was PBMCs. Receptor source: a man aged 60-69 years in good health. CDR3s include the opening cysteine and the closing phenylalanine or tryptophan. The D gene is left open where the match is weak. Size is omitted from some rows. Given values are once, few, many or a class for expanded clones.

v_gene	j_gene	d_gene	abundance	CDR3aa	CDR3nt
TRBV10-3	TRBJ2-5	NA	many	CAISAGLETQYF	TGTGCCATCAGTGCAGGGCTGGAGACCCAGTACTTC
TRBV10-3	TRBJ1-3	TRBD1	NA	CAIRSDRETGNTIYF	TGTGCCATCAGATCAGACAGGGAAACTGGAAACACCATATATTTT
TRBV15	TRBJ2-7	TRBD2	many	CATSRGLAGYEQYF	TGTGCCACCAGCAGGGGACTAGCGGGATACGAGCAGTACTTC
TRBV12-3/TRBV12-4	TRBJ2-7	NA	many	CASSLVGPLGEQYF	TGTGCCAGCAGTTTGGTCGGACCCCTCGGCGAGCAGTACTTC
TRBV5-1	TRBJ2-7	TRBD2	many	CASTAGTSGSYEQYF	TGCGCCAGCACCGCCGGGACTAGCGGGAGCTACGAGCAGTACTTC
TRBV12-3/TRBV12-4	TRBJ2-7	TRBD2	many	CASKISGAVYEQYF	TGTGCCAGCAAAATTAGCGGGGCAGTGTACGAGCAGTACTTC
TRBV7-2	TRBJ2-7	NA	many	CANLLRDESYEQYF	TGTGCCAACCTCCTACGGGACGAAAGCTACGAGCAGTACTTC
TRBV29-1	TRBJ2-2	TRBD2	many	CSVRTRGTGELFF	TGCAGCGTAAGGACTAGGGGCACCGGGGAGCTGTTTTTT
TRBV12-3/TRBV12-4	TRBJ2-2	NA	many	CASKPLMGPTGELFF	TGTGCCAGCAAACCCCTTATGGGACCGACCGGGGAGCTGTTTTTT
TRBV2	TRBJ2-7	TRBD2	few	CASTPEVGGYEQYF	TGTGCCAGCACCCCCGAGGTGGGAGGGTACGAGCAGTACTTC
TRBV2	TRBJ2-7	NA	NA	CASSEWTESYEQYF	TGTGCCAGCAGTGAATGGACAGAATCCTACGAGCAGTACTTC
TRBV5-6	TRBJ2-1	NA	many	CASSLYDLSSYNEQFF	TGTGCCAGCAGCCTATACGACCTGAGCTCCTACAATGAGCAGTTCTTC
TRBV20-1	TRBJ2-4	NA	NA	CSAGGGVGHKNIQYF	TGCAGCGCTGGGGGCGGCGTTGGTCACAAAAACATTCAGTACTTC
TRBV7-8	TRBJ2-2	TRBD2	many	CASSLGAGGIGELFF	TGTGCCAGCAGCTTAGGAGCGGGAGGGATCGGGGAGCTGTTTTTT
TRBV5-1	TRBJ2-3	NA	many	CASSYREGDTQYF	TGCGCCAGCAGCTACCGAGAGGGGGATACGCAGTATTTT
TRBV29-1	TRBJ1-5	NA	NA	CSVSGGDQPQHF	TGCAGCGTTTCGGGGGGCGATCAGCCCCAGCATTTT
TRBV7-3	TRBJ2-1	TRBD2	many	CASSPGTSGIGSEQFF	TGTGCCAGCAGCCCTGGGACTAGCGGGATTGGTAGTGAGCAGTTCTTC
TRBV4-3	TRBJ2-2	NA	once	CASSHVGGAVGGLFF	TGCGCCAGCAGCCATGTCGGAGGGGCGGTCGGGGGGCTGTTTTTT
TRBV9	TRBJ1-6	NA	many	CASSVGDGDRTPLHF	TGTGCCAGCAGCGTTGGGGACGGTGACAGGACACCCCTCCACTTT
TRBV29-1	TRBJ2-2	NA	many	CSVGVRAPPGELFF	TGCAGCGTCGGTGTCAGGGCCCCTCCCGGGGAGCTGTTTTTT
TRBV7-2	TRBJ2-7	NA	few	CASSLPAPLEQYF	TGTGCCAGCAGCTTACCCGCACCTCTGGAGCAGTACTTC
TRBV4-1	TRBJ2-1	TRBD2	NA	CASSQASLADSYNEQFF	TGCGCCAGCAGCCAAGCCTCTCTAGCGGATTCCTACAATGAGCAGTTCTTC
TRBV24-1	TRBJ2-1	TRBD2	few	CATSHPSGRINEQFF	TGTGCCACCAGTCATCCTAGCGGGAGGATCAATGAGCAGTTCTTC
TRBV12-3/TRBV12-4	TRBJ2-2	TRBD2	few	CASSLGGTSGLTGELFF	TGTGCCAGCAGTTTAGGGGGGACTAGCGGCCTTACCGGGGAGCTGTTTTTT
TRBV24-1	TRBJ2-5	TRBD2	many	CATSDSKSGRGETQYF	TGTGCCACCAGTGATTCAAAAAGCGGGAGGGGAGAGACCCAGTACTTC
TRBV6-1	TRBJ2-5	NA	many	CASSEGGGPETQYF	TGTGCCAGCAGTGAGGGGGGAGGTCCGGAGACCCAGTACTTC
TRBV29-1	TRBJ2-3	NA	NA	CSVLVSTQYF	TGCAGCGTCCTCGTCAGTACGCAGTATTTT
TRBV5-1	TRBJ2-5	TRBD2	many	CASSRTSGQETQYF	TGCGCCAGCAGCAGGACTAGTGGGCAAGAGACCCAGTACTTC
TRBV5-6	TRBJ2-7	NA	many	CASSGPQRTYEQYF	TGTGCCAGCAGCGGCCCTCAGCGAACCTACGAGCAGTACTTC
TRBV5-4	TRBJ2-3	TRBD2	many	CASSSGTSGRGDTQYF	TGTGCCAGCAGCTCCGGGACTAGCGGGAGGGGAGATACGCAGTATTTT
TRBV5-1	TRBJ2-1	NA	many	CASNSGSYNEQFF	TGCGCCAGCAACAGCGGCTCCTACAATGAGCAGTTCTTC
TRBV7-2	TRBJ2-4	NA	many	CASTKGEGGRNIQYF	TGTGCCAGCACCAAGGGGGAGGGTGGGAGGAACATTCAGTACTTC
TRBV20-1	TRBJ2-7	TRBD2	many	CSASGLAGYEQYF	TGCAGTGCTTCGGGACTAGCGGGGTACGAGCAGTACTTC
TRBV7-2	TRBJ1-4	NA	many	CASSSPTPNEKLFF	TGTGCCAGCAGCTCACCCACCCCTAATGAAAAACTGTTTTTT
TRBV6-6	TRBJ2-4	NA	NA	CASSYWAAENIQYF	TGTGCCAGCAGTTACTGGGCTGCCGAAAACATTCAGTACTTC
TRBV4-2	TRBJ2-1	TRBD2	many	CASSQDPAGGPRDNEQFF	TGTGCCAGCAGCCAAGACCCAGCGGGAGGGCCGAGGGACAATGAGCAGTTCTTC
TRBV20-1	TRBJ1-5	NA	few	CSARWDNNQPQHF	TGCAGTGCTAGATGGGACAACAATCAGCCCCAGCATTTT
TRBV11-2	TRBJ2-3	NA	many	CASSLTGGSDTQYF	TGTGCCAGCAGCTTAACCGGGGGTTCAGATACGCAGTATTTT
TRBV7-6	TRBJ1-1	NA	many	CASSLELNTEAFF	TGTGCCAGCAGCTTAGAACTAAACACTGAAGCTTTCTTT
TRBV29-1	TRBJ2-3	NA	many	CSGDQGDTQYF	TGCAGCGGGGACCAGGGGGATACGCAGTATTTT
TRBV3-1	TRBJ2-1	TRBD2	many	CASTQRTSGGQFF	TGTGCCAGCACCCAAAGGACTAGCGGGGGGCAGTTCTTC